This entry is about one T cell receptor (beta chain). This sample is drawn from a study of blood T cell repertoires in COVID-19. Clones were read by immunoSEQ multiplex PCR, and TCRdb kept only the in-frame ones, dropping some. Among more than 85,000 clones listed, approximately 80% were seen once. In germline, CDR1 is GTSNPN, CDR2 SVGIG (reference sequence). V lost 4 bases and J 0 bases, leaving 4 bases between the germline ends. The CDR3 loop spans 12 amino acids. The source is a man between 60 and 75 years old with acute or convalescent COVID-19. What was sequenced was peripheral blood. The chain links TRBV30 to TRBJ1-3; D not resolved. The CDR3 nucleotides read TGTGCCTGGACGAGCTCTGGAAACACCATATATTTT. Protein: CAWTSSGNTIYF.